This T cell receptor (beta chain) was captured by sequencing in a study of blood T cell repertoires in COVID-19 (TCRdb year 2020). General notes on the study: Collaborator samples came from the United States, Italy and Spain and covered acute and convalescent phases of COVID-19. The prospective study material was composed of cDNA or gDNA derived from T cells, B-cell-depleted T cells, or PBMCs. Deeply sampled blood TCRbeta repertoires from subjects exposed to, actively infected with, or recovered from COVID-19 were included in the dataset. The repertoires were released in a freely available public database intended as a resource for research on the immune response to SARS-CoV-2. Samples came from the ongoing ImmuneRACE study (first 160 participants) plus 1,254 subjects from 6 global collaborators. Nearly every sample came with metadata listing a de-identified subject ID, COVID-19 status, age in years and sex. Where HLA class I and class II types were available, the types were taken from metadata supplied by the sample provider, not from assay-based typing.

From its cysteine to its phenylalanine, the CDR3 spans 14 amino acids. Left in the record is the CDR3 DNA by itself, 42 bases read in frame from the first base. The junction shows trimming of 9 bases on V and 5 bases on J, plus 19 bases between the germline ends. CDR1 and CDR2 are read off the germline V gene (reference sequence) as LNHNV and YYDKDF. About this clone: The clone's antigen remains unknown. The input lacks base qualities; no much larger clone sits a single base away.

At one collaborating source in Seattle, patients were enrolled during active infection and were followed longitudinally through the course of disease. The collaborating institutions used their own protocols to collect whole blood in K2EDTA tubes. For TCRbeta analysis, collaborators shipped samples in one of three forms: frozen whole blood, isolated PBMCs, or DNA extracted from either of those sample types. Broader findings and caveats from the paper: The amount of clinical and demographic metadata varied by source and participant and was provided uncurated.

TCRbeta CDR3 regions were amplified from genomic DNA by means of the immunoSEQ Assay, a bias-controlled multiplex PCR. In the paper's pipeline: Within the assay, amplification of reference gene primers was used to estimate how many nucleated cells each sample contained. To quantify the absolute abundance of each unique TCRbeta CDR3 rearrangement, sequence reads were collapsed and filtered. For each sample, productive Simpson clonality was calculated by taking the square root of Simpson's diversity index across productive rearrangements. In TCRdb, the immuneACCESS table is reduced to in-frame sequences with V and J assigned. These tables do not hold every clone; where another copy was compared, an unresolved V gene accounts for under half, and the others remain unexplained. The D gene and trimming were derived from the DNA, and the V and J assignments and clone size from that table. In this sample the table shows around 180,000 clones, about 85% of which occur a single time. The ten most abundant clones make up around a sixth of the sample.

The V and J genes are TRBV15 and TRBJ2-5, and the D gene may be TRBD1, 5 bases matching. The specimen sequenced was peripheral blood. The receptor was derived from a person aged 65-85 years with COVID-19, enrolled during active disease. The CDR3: CATSRGAVEETQYF. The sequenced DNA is TGTGCCACTAGTCGTGGGGCCGTTGAGGAGACCCAGTACTTC.